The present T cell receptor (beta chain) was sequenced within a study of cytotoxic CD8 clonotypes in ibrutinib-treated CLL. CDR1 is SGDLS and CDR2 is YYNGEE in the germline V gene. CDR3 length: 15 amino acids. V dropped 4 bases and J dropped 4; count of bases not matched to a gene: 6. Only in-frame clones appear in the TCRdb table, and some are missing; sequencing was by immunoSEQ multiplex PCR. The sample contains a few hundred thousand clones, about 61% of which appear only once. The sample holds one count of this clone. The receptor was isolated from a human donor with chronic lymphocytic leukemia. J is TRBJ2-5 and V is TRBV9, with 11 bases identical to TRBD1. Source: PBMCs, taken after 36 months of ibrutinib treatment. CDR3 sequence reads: CASSSRDRGTETQYF. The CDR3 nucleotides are TGTGCCAGCAGCTCACGGGACAGGGGGACAGAGACCCAGTACTTC. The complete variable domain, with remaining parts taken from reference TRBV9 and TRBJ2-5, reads DSGVTQTPKHLITATGQRVTLRCSPRSGDLSVYWYQQSLDQGLQFLIQYYNGEERAKGNILERFSAQQFPDLHSELNLSSLELGDSALYFCASSSRDRGTETQYFGPGTRLLVL.